This TCR beta chain was obtained from a study of cytomegalovirus exposure and HLA in healthy donors. As for the study in general: Of the donors genotyped, approximately 400 in all, 75% to 85% fell in the Caucasian-associated ancestry cluster.

The CDR3 is made up of 16 amino acids. The V gene end was trimmed by 6 bases and the J gene end by 4 bases; junction bases not matched to a gene: 12. The germline V gene has CDR1 MNHNY and CDR2 SVGAGI (reference sequence). Broader study findings: Sequence variants that were highly shared formed a cluster that was likely a sequencing artifact. Cytomegalovirus-associated TCR beta chains were listed, numbering over 150.

With respect to this clone: The antigen is not known.

60 Vbeta and 13 Jbeta primers were used in PCR. In the original workflow: It was a later analysis that counted about 80 million unique TCR beta chains, of which about 10 million were shared. Some clones are missing from TCRdb's copy, which holds only in-frame ones; the method was immunoSEQ multiplex PCR. Clone size and the V and J calls come from that table; the DNA yielded D and trimming. This table has about 90,000 clones, 70% to 80% appearing once. The TCR originated in a woman aged 60-75 years in good health and CMV-seropositive. The V and J genes are TRBV6-6 and TRBJ1-2; 9 bases line up with TRBD1. Sequencing input: PBMCs. This CDR3 reads CASRLNTRDRVYGYTF. CDR3 sequence (DNA): TGTGCCAGCAGACTCAACACCCGGGACAGGGTCTATGGCTACACCTTC.